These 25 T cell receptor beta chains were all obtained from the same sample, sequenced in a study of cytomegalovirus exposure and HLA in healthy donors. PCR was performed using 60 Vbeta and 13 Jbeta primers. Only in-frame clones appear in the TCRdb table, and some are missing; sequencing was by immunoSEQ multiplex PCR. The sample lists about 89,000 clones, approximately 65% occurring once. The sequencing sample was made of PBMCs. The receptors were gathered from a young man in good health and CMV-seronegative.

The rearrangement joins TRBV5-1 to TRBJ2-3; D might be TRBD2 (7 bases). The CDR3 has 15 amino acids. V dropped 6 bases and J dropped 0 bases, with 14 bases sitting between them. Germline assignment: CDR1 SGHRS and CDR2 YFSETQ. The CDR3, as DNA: TGCGCCAGCACCGAGGGGGGGGATAGCACAGATACGCAGTATTTT. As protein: CASTEGGDSTDTQYF.

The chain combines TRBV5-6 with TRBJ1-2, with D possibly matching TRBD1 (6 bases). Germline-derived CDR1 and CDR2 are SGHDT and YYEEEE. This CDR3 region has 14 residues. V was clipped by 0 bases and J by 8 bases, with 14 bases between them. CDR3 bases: TGTGCCAGCAGCTTGGGCCAGGGGTTTGGCGGCTACACCTTC. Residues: CASSLGQGFGGYTF.

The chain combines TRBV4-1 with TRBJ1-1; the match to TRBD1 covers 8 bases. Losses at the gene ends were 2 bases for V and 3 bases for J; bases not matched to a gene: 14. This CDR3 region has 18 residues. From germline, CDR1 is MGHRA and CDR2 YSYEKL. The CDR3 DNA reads TGCGCCAGCAGCCAACACCTGGGACAGGCCCACCCTGACACTGAAGCTTTCTTT. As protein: CASSQHLGQAHPDTEAFF.

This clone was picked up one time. CDR3 nucleotide sequence: TGTGCCAGCAGCTTGGTCCAGGGGAATTCACCCCTCCACTTT. Its protein product is CASSLVQGNSPLHF. This chain connects TRBV5-6 to TRBJ1-6, with a tentative D call TRBD1 (6 bases). V gave up 0 bases and J gave up 7 bases, with 8 bases separating them. Germline lookup yields CDR1 SGHDT and CDR2 YYEEEE. The CDR3 consists of 14 residues. Full variable domain (rest looked up from reference TRBV5-6 and TRBJ1-6): DAGVTQSPTHLIKTRGQQVTLRCSPKSGHDTVSWYQQALGQGPQFIFQYYEEEERQRGNFPDRFSGHQFPNYSSELNVNALLLGDSALYLCASSLVQGNSPLHFGNGTRLTVT.

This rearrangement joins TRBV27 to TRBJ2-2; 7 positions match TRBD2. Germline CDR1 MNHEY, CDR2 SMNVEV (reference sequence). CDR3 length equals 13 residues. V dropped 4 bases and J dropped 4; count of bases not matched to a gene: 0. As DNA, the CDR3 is TGTGCCAGCAGTTCTAGCGGCACCGGGGAGCTGTTTTTT. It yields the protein CASSSSGTGELFF.

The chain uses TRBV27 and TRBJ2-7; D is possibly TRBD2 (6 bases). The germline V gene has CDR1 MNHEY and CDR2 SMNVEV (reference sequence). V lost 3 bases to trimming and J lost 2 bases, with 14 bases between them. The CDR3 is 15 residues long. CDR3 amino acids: CASSFLGRETYEQYF. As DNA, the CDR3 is TGTGCCAGCAGTTTCTTAGGACGGGAGACCTACGAGCAGTACTTC.

As DNA, the CDR3 is TGTGCCAGTAGTATCCCCAGGCCCACCGGGGAGCTGTTTTTT. Protein product: CASSIPRPTGELFF. This chain joins TRBV19 and TRBJ2-2; D is unresolved. V gave up 3 bases and J gave up 4 bases, with 9 bases separating them. CDR3 length equals 14 residues. Germline V CDR1 and CDR2: LNHDA, SQIVND (reference sequence). Full variable domain (remainder filled in from reference TRBV19 and TRBJ2-2): DGGITQSPKYLFRKEGQNVTLSCEQNLNHDAMYWYRQDPGQGLRLIYYSQIVNDFQKGDIAEGYSVSREKKESFPLTVTSAQKNPTAFYLCASSIPRPTGELFFGEGSRLTVL.

The DNA of the CDR3 is TGTGCCAGCAGTGCACCCGGGACAAAGACGACGGGCAATCAGCCCCAGCATTTT. This codes for CASSAPGTKTTGNQPQHF. The J gene is TRBJ1-5, the V gene TRBV6-1; TRBD1 is a possible D gene (6 bases). Trimming removed 4 bases from V and 2 bases from J, with 21 bases in between. The CDR3 is 18 residues long. CDR1 MNHNS and CDR2 SASEGT come from the germline V gene.

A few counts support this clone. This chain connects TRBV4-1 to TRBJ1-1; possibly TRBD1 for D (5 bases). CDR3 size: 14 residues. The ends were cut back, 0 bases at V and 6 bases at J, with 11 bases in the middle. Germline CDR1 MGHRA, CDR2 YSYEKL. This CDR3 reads CASSQDGGSPEAFF. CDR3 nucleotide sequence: TGCGCCAGCAGCCAAGACGGGGGAAGCCCTGAAGCTTTCTTT.

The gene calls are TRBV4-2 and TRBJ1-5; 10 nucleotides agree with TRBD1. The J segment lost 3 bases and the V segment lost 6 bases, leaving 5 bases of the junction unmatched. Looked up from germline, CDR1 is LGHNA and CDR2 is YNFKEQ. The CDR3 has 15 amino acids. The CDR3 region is CASRPGTGDNQPQHF. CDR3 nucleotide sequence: TGTGCCAGCAGACCCGGGACAGGGGACAATCAGCCCCAGCATTTT.

In DNA, the CDR3 is TGCGCCAGCAGCCTAACAGGGGACACTGAAGCTTTCTTT. The encoded protein is CASSLTGDTEAFF. This chain joins TRBV4-1 and TRBJ1-1, with 7 bases that match TRBD1. Germline V gene data show CDR1 as MGHRA and CDR2 as YSYEKL. CDR3 length: 13 amino acids. V was clipped by 4 bases and J by 3 bases; unmatched bases: 2.

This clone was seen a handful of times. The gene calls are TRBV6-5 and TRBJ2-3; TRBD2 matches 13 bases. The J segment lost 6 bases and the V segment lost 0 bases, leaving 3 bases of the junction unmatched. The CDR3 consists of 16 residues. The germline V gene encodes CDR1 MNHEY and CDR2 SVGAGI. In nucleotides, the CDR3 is TGTGCCAGCAGTTACTCCCGGACTAGCGGGGGCGATACGCAGTATTTT. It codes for CASSYSRTSGGDTQYF.

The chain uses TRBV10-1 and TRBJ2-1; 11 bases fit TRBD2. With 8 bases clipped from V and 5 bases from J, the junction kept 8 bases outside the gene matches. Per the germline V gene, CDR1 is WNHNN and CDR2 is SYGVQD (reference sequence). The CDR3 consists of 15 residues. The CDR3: CASSEIAGGHNEQFF. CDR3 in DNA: TGCGCCAGCTCCGAAATAGCGGGAGGGCACAATGAGCAGTTCTTC.

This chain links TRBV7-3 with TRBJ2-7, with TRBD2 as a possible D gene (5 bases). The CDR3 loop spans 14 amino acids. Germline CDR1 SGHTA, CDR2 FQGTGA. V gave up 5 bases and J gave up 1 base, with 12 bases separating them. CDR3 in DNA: TGTGCCAGCAGCGCCGAGGGCCGTTCCTACGAGCAGTACTTC. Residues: CASSAEGRSYEQYF.

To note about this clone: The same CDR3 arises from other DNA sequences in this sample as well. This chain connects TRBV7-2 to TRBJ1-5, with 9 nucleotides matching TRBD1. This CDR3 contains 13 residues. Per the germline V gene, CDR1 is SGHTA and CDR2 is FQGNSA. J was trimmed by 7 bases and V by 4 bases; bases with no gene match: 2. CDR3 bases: TGTGCCAGCAGCTGGGGACAGGGCCAGCCCCAGCATTTT. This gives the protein CASSWGQGQPQHF.

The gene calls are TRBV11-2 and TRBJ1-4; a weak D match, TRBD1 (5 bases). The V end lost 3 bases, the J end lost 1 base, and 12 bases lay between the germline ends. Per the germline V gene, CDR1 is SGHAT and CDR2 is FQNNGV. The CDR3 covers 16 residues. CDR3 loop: CASSLWMGGTNEKLFF. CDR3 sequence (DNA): TGTGCCAGCAGCTTGTGGATGGGGGGAACTAATGAAAAACTGTTTTTT. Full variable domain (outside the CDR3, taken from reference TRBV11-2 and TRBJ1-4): EAGVAQSPRYKIIEKRQSVAFWCNPISGHATLYWYQQILGQGPKLLIQFQNNGVVDDSQLPKDRFSAERLKGVDSTLKIQPAKLEDSAVYLCASSLWMGGTNEKLFFGSGTQLSVL.

CDR3 in amino acids: CASSSSGVEPYNSPLHF. The DNA of the CDR3 is TGTGCCAGCAGTTCCTCAGGGGTAGAACCTTATAATTCACCCCTCCACTTT. V gene TRBV27 combines with J gene TRBJ1-6, with D perhaps TRBD1 (6 bases). The CDR3 covers 17 residues. Germline V gene data show CDR1 as MNHEY and CDR2 as SMNVEV (reference sequence). With 4 bases removed from V and 4 bases from J, the gap between germline ends came to 17 bases.

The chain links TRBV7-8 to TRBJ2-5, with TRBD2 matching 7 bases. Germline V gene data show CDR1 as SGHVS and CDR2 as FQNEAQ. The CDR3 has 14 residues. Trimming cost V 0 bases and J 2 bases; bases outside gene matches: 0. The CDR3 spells CASSLAGGQETQYF. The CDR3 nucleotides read TGTGCCAGCAGCTTAGCGGGGGGGCAAGAGACCCAGTACTTC.

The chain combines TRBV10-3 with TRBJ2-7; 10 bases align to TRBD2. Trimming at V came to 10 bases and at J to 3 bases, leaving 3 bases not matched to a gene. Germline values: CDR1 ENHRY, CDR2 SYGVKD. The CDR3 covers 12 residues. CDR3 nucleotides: TGTGCCACCGGACTAGCGGACTACGAGCAGTACTTC. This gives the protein CATGLADYEQYF.

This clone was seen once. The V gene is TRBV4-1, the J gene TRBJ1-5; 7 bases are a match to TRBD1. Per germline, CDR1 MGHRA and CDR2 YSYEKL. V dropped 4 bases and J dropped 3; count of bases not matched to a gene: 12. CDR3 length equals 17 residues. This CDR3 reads CASSRSRVRGPNQPQHF. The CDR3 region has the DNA TGCGCCAGCAGCCGTTCCCGGGTTAGGGGGCCCAATCAGCCCCAGCATTTT.

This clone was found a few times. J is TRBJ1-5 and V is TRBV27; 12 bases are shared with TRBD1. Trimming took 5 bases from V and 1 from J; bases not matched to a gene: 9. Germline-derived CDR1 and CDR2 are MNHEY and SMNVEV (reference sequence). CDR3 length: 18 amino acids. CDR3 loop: CASSPGPGQGASNQPQHF. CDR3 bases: TGTGCCAGCAGTCCGGGTCCGGGACAGGGGGCAAGCAATCAGCCCCAGCATTTT.

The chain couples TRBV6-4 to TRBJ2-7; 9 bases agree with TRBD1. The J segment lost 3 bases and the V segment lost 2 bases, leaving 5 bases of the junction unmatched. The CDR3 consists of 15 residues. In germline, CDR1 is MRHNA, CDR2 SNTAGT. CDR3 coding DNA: TGTGCCAGCAGTGACCCGGGACAGGGCATCTACGAGCAGTACTTC. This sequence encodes CASSDPGQGIYEQYF.

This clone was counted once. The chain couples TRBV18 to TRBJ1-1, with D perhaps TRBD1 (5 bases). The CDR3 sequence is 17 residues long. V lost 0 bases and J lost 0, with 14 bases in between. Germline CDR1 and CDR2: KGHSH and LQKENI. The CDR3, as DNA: TGTGCCAGCTCACCACCTGTCCTGGGGGGGGTGAACACTGAAGCTTTCTTT. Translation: CASSPPVLGGVNTEAFF.

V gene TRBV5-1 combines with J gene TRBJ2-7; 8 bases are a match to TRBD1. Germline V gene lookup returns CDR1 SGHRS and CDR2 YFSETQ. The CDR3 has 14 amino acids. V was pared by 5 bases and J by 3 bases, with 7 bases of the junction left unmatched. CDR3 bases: TGCGCCAGCAGGAGGGGACAGGTGAACTACGAGCAGTACTTC. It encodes CASRRGQVNYEQYF.

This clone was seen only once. CDR3 coding DNA: TGTGCCAGCAGCCTGACAAGGTCCACCGGGGAGCTGTTTTTT. Its protein is CASSLTRSTGELFF. The chain carries TRBV5-5 and TRBJ2-2; D call uncertain. The CDR3 extends over 14 amino acids. Looked up from germline, CDR1 is SGHKS and CDR2 is YYEKEE (reference sequence). The V and J ends lost 4 bases and 4 bases respectively, with 11 bases between them.